This T cell receptor beta chain was sequenced for a study of Ad26.COV2.S vaccination and SARS-CoV-2 variants. For the study at large: Trial arm assignment for the donor was COV1001 Ad26.COV2.S. Ad26.COV2.S shots went into the muscle once or twice, 56 days apart. Whole-study findings and limits: People given the vaccine had a wider spike-specific TCR breadth than placebo recipients did.

Method: immunoSEQ multiplex PCR; TCRdb's copy keeps in-frame clones and lacks some. The table shows 300,000 to 350,000 clones, with roughly nine tenths occurring only once. The treatment was: approximately 18 received Ad26.COV2.S at low or high dose, single or two shots; 5 received placebo; per-sample allocation not given. Samples analyzed were those drawn on day 63 after the first vaccine or placebo injection. An 18-55-year-old adult in Boston served as donor. Germline values: CDR1 SGHAT, CDR2 FQNNGV. Trimming removed 3 bases at V and 7 bases at J, with 15 bases between. The CDR3 contains 15 residues. A note on this clone: As yet, its antigen is unknown.

Sequenced here: peripheral blood, sampled in a trial of Ad26.COV2.S vaccine versus placebo. The origin of this receptor is a person aged 18-65 years who received the Ad26.COV2.S COVID-19 vaccine or a placebo. This chain links TRBV11-2 with TRBJ2-2; D is perhaps TRBD2 (5 bases). The CDR3 spells CASSFPITGVGELFF. The CDR3 DNA reads TGTGCCAGCAGCTTCCCAATTACCGGGGTCGGGGAGCTGTTTTTT.